The clone carrying this T cell receptor beta chain was observed many times. This entry belongs to a study of OX40 agonist ivuxolimab in advanced cancers. Profiling relied on immunoSEQ multiplex PCR, and the TCRdb table lists in-frame clones only, not all of them. The repertoire includes roughly 80,000 clones, over 70% of them detected once, and about 0.8% sits in the top ten. CDR1 SNHLY and CDR2 FYNNEI come from the germline V gene. V shed 6 bases and J shed 1 base, with 9 bases lying between them. This CDR3 has 13 residues. The starting material was CD4+ or CD8+ T cells sorted from blood, obtained in a trial of the OX40 agonist ivuxolimab. The source of this sequence is an adult with an advanced solid tumor such as melanoma, head and neck, liver or kidney cancer. The V call is TRBV2, the J call TRBJ1-1; D ambiguous. The CDR3 loop is CASRPAQNTEAFF. The CDR3 DNA sequence: TGTGCCAGCAGGCCAGCCCAGAACACTGAAGCTTTCTTT.